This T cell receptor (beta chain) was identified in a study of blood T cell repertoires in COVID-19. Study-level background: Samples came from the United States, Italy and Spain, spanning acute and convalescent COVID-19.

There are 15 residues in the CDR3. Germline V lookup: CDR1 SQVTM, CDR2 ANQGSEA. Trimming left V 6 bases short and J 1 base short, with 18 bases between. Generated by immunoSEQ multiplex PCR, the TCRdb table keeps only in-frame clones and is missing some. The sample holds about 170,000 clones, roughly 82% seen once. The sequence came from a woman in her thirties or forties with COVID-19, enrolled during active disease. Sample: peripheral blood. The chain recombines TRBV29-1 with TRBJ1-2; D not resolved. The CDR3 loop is CSVLYPSSRNYGYTF. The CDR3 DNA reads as TGCAGCGTCCTATACCCCTCCTCCCGTAACTATGGCTACACCTTC.